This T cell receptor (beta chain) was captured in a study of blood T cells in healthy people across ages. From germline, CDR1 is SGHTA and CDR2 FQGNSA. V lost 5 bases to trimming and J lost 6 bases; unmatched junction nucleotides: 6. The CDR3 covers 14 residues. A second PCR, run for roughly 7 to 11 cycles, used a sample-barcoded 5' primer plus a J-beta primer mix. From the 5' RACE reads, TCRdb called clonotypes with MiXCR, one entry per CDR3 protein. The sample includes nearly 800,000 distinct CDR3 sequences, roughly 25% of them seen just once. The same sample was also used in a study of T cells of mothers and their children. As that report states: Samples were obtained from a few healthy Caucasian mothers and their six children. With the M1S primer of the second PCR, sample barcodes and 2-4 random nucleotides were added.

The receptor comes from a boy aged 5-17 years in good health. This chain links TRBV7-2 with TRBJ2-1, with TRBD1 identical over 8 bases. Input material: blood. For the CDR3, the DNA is TGTGCCAGCAGCATGGACAGGGTGGGCAATGAGCAGTTCTTC. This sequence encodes CASSMDRVGNEQFF.